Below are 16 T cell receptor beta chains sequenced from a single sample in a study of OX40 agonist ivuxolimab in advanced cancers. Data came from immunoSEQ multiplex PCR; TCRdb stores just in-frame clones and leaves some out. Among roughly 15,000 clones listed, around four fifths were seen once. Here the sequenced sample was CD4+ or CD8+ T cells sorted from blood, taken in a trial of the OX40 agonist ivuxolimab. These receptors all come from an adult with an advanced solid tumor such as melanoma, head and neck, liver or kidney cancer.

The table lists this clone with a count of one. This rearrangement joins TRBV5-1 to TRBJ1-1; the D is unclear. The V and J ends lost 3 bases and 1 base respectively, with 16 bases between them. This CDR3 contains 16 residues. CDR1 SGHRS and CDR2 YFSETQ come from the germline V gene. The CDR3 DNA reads TGCGCCAGCAGCTCCTACTTACAGAAAACGAACACTGAAGCTTTCTTT. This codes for CASSSYLQKTNTEAFF. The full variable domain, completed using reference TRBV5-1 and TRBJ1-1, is KAGVTQTPRYLIKTRGQQVTLSCSPISGHRSVSWYQQTPGQGLQFLFEYFSETQRNKGNFPGRFSGRQFSNSRSEMNVSTLELGDSALYLCASSSYLQKTNTEAFFGQGTRLTVV.

The CDR3 loop reads CASSFMAGHTEAFF. For the CDR3, the DNA is TGTGCCAGCAGCTTTATGGCAGGGCACACTGAAGCTTTCTTT. The V and J genes are TRBV7-9 and TRBJ1-1, with a tentative D call TRBD1 (5 bases). CDR3 size: 14 residues. The ends were cut back, 3 bases at V and 3 bases at J, with 11 bases in the middle. The germline CDR1 and CDR2 sequences are SEHNR and FQNEAQ (reference sequence). Full variable domain (missing parts from reference TRBV7-9 and TRBJ1-1): DTGVSQNPRHKITKRGQNVTFRCDPISEHNRLYWYRQTLGQGPEFLTYFQNEAQLEKSRLLSDRFSAERPKGSFSTLEIQRTEQGDSAMYLCASSFMAGHTEAFFGQGTRLTVV.

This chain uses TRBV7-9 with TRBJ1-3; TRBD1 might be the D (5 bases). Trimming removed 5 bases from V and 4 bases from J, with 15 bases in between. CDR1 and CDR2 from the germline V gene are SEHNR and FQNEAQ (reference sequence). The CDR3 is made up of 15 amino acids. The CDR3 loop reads CASSDGQGPGNTIYF. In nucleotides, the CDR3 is TGTGCCAGCAGCGATGGACAAGGGCCAGGAAACACCATATATTTT.

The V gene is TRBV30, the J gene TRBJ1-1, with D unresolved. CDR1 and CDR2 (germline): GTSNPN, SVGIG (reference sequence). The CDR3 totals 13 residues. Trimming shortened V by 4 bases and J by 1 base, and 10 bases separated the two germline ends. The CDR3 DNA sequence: TGTGCCTGGACCTGGGTAGGGAACACTGAAGCTTTCTTT. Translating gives CAWTWVGNTEAFF.

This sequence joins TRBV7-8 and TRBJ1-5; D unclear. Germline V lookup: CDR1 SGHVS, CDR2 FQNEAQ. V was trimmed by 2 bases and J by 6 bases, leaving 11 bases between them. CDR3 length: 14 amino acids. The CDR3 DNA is TGTGCCAGCAGCTTATCAAGTTCCGTTCAGCCCCAGCATTTT. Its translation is CASSLSSSVQPQHF.

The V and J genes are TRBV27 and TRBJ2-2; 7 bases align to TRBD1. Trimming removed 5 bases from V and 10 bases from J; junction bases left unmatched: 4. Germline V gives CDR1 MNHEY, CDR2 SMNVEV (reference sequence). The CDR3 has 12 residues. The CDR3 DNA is TGTGCCAGCAGTCGACAGGGTTCGGAGCTGTTTTTT. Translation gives CASSRQGSELFF.

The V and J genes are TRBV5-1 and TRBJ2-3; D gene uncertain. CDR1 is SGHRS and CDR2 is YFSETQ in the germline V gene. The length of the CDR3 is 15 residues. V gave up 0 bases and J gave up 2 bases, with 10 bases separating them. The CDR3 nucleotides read TGCGCCAGCAGCTTGGTCTGGGTATTCACAGATACGCAGTATTTT. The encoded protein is CASSLVWVFTDTQYF.

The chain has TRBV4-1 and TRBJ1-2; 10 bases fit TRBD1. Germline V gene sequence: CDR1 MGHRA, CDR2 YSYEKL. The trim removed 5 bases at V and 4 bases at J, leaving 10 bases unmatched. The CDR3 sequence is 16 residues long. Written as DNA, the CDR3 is TGCGCCAGCAGCAAGGGACAGGGGTCGATCGCCTATGGCTACACCTTC. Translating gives CASSKGQGSIAYGYTF.

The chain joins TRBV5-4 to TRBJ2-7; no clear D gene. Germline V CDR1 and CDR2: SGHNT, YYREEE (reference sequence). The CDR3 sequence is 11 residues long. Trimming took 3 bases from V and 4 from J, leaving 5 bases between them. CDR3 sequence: CASSSPYEQYF. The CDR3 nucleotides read TGTGCCAGCAGCTCCCCTTACGAGCAGTACTTC. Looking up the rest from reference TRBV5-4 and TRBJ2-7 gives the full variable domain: ETGVTQSPTHLIKTRGQQVTLRCSSQSGHNTVSWYQQALGQGPQFIFQYYREEENGRGNFPPRFSGLQFPNYSSELNVNALELDDSALYLCASSSPYEQYFGPGTRLTVT.

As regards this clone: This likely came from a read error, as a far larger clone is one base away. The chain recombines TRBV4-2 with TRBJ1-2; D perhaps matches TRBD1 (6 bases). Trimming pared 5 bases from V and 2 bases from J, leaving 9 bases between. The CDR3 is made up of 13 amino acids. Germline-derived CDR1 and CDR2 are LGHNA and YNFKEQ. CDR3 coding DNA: TGTGCCAGCAGCGTCACAGGGAACTATGGCTACACCTTC. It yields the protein CASSVTGNYGYTF.

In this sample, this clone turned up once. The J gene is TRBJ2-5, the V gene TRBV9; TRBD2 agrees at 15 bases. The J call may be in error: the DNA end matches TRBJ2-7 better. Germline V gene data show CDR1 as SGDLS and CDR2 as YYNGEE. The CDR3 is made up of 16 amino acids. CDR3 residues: CASSPKGLAGGYEQYF. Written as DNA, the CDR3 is TGTGCCAGCAGCCCCAAGGGACTAGCGGGAGGATACGAGCAGTACTTC.

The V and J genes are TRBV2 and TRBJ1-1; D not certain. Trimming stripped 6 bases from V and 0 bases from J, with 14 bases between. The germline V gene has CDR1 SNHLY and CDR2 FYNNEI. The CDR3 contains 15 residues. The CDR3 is CASSLGPLMNTEAFF. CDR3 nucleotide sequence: TGTGCCAGCAGCCTAGGACCCTTGATGAACACTGAAGCTTTCTTT.

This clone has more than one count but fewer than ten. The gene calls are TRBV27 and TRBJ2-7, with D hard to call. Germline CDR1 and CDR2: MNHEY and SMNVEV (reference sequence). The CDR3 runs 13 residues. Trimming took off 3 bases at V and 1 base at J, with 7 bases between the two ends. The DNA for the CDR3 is TGTGCCAGCAGTTTCGCCCGGTCCTACGAGCAGTACTTC. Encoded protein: CASSFARSYEQYF.

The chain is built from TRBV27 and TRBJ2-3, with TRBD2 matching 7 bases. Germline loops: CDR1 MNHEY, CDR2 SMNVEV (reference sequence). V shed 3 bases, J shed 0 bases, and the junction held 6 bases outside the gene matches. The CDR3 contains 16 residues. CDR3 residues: CASSFPGGISTDTQYF. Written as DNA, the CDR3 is TGTGCCAGCAGTTTTCCCGGGGGGATCAGCACAGATACGCAGTATTTT.

The CDR3 DNA is TGTGCCAGCAGCGCAACCTGGGGCAGGGAGGGGAACACTGAAGCTTTCTTT. The encoded protein is CASSATWGREGNTEAFF. The chain combines TRBV11-2 with TRBJ1-1; TRBD1 might be the D (5 bases). The V gene lost 5 bases and the J gene lost 1 base, with 20 bases spanning the gap. Germline V gene lookup returns CDR1 SGHAT and CDR2 FQNNGV. This CDR3 is built from 17 residues.

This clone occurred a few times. For the CDR3, the DNA is TGTGCCAGCAGCTTCGTAGCGGGCAAGCACAATGAGCAGTTCTTC. It is translated as CASSFVAGKHNEQFF. The chain has TRBV5-4 and TRBJ2-1, with TRBD2 matching 7 bases. The V and J ends lost 2 bases and 5 bases, in that order; junction bases with no gene match: 7. The CDR3 is made up of 15 amino acids. Germline lookup yields CDR1 SGHNT and CDR2 YYREEE (reference sequence).